These 2 T cell receptor beta chains were all obtained from the same sample, sequenced in a study of monozygotic twins with inflammatory bowel disease. TCRdb reworked the 5' RACE reads into one entry per CDR3 protein, no DNA. The sample includes around 150,000 distinct CDR3 sequences. The specimen was blood. Receptor source: a human donor with ulcerative colitis or Crohn's disease, or a healthy co-twin of an affected twin (not recorded which).

The gene calls are TRBV7-8 and TRBJ2-1; the TRBD1 assignment by TCRdb is unverifiable without DNA. The CDR3 length is 15 residues. The germline V gene has CDR1 SGHVS and CDR2 FQNEAQ. The CDR3 reads CASSLYGQGDGEQFF.

This chain links TRBV7-3 with TRBJ2-3; TCRdb lists TRBD2, though no DNA is available to test this call. Germline CDR1 reads SGHTA; CDR2 reads FQGTGA. CDR3 length: 15 residues. CDR3 protein: CASSLTSDSTDTQYF.